Below are 32 T cell receptor beta chains sequenced from a single sample in a study of response to subunit inactivated influenza vaccine. MiXCR was run by TCRdb on the RT-PCR reads, yielding one entry per CDR3 protein. The repertoire holds about 240,000 distinct CDR3 sequences, with 12% as singletons. Source: non-naive T cells sorted from PBMCs, taken around 15 days before vaccination. Receptor source: a man in his fifties who received an inactivated influenza vaccine.

This clonotype was seen a handful of times. This chain uses TRBV4-3 with TRBJ1-3, with D unresolved. Trimming cost V 3 bases and J 11 bases, with 11 bases left between them. The CDR3 consists of 12 residues. The germline CDR1 and CDR2 sequences are LGHNA and YSLEER. The CDR3 sequence is CASSHLGDPIYF. DNA of the CDR3: TGCGCCAGCAGCCACTTGGGAGACCCCATATATTTT.

This clonotype was seen repeatedly, ten times or more. J is TRBJ2-7 and V is TRBV9; TRBD2 aligns across 9 bases. The CDR3 has 15 residues. With 4 bases clipped from V and 2 bases from J, the junction kept 7 bases outside the gene matches. Germline assignment: CDR1 SGDLS and CDR2 YYNGEE. CDR3 DNA sequence: TGTGCCAGCAGCCAGGGGGAGCGGGGGGCCTACGAGCAGTACTTC. As protein: CASSQGERGAYEQYF.

The rearrangement joins TRBV6-1 to TRBJ1-5, with 10 bases fitting TRBD1. Germline V gene data show CDR1 as MNHNS and CDR2 as SASEGT. This CDR3 has 15 amino acids. The ends lost 6 bases at V and 5 bases at J; junction bases unmatched: 7. The CDR3 nucleotides are TGTGCCAGCAGGCCCGGGACAGGGGATTATCAGCCCCAGCATTTT. Its translation is CASRPGTGDYQPQHF.

V and J are TRBV5-1 and TRBJ1-1; 10 nucleotides agree with TRBD1. This CDR3 has 15 residues. V was pared by 6 bases and J by 3 bases, with 8 bases of the junction left unmatched. The germline gives CDR1 SGHRS, CDR2 YFSETQ. The CDR3 spells CASTQRDRGDTEAFF. The CDR3 coding sequence is TGCGCCAGCACCCAGAGGGACAGGGGAGACACTGAAGCTTTCTTT.

The chain couples TRBV19 to TRBJ2-7; the D gene is possibly TRBD2 (5 bases). The CDR3 runs 13 residues. Per the germline V gene, CDR1 is LNHDA and CDR2 is SQIVND (reference sequence). Trimming stripped 4 bases from V and 3 bases from J, with 10 bases between. CDR3 sequence (DNA): TGTGCCAGTAGTAACAGACGGGGCTACGAGCAGTACTTC. Protein: CASSNRRGYEQYF.

This clonotype was seen only a few times. The chain joins TRBV7-9 to TRBJ2-1; 14 nucleotides align to TRBD2. There are 15 residues in the CDR3. The V gene end was trimmed by 5 bases and the J gene end by 9 bases; junction bases not matched to a gene: 6. Germline V gene lookup returns CDR1 SEHNR and CDR2 FQNEAQ (reference sequence). The CDR3 region has the DNA TGTGCCAGCAGCCTGACTAGCGGGAGGGCCCCTGAGCAGTTCTTC. Protein sequence: CASSLTSGRAPEQFF.

This clonotype was seen a handful of times. The rearrangement uses TRBV7-9 and TRBJ1-1, with a possible D match to TRBD1 (5 bases). This CDR3 is built from 15 residues. In germline, CDR1 is SEHNR, CDR2 FQNEAQ (reference sequence). V was shortened by 1 base and J by 10 bases, with 19 bases between the two germline ends. The CDR3 nucleotides are TGTGCCAGCAGCTTAGAAAACTCCGGGACTGGTGGAGCTTTCTTT. Its protein is CASSLENSGTGGAFF.

This clonotype came up a few times. The rearrangement joins TRBV7-2 to TRBJ2-7; D might be TRBD1 (5 bases). Germline CDR1 is SGHTA and CDR2 is FQGNSA. This CDR3 comprises 15 residues. Trimming cost V 4 bases and J 0 bases, with 13 bases left between them. The CDR3 spells CASSSRGHFSYEQYF. CDR3 DNA: TGTGCCAGCAGCTCGAGAGGACACTTCTCCTACGAGCAGTACTTC.

The chain joins TRBV7-6 to TRBJ2-1; D not resolved. V was cut by 5 bases and J by 6 bases, with 17 bases left in between. From germline, CDR1 is SGHVS and CDR2 FNYEAQ. There are 15 residues in the CDR3. Here the CDR3 DNA reads TGTGCCAGCAGCCCTAGGCACTCCGCCTGCAATGAGCAGTTCTTC. Amino acids: CASSPRHSACNEQFF.

The J gene is TRBJ2-7, the V gene TRBV6-1, with 11 bases that match TRBD2. CDR3 length: 14 residues. In germline, CDR1 is MNHNS, CDR2 SASEGT. The junction had 4 bases not matched to a gene; V was cut back by 7 bases and J by 2 bases. CDR3 protein: CASTTSGSPYEQYF. CDR3 DNA: TGTGCCAGCACCACTAGCGGGAGTCCCTACGAGCAGTACTTC.

The chain has TRBV24-1 and TRBJ2-1; TRBD1 matches at 7 bases. The CDR3 is made up of 16 amino acids. Germline V gene data show CDR1 as KGHDR and CDR2 as SFDVKD. V lost 3 bases, J lost 0 bases, and 4 bases stayed unmatched. CDR3 residues: CATSDPRTGSYNEQFF. The CDR3 nucleotides read TGTGCCACCAGTGATCCCCGGACAGGCTCCTACAATGAGCAGTTCTTC.

This clonotype was detected ten times or more. The DNA of the CDR3 is TGCGCCAGCAGTGAGACTGGGCGCGGTGGGAGCAATCAGCCCCAGCATTTT. This codes for CASSETGRGGSNQPQHF. The chain joins TRBV10-2 to TRBJ1-5; D is uncertain. Trimming stripped 2 bases from V and 1 base from J, with 15 bases between. The CDR3 sequence is 17 residues long. Germline CDR1 is WSHSY and CDR2 is SAAADI.

The chain combines TRBV9 with TRBJ2-2, with 7 bases identical to TRBD2. The germline V gene has CDR1 SGDLS and CDR2 YYNGEE. V trimming: 0 bases; J trimming: 5 bases; junction bases outside the gene matches: 7. The CDR3 covers 16 residues. DNA of the CDR3: TGTGCCAGCAGCGTAGAGGGCGGGAGAGGAACCGGGGAGCTGTTTTTT. Translation: CASSVEGGRGTGELFF.

The chain joins TRBV28 to TRBJ1-2; D is unclear. V lost 1 base and J lost 4, with 13 bases in between. Germline lookup yields CDR1 MDHEN and CDR2 SYDVKM. CDR3 length: 15 amino acids. CDR3 bases: TGTGCCAGCAGTTTATTGTCCGGCAGCGTCTATGGCTACACCTTC. Translation gives CASSLLSGSVYGYTF.

This clonotype was detected a few times. The chain has TRBV19 and TRBJ2-7; possible D gene TRBD1, 5 bases. Germline-derived CDR1 and CDR2 are LNHDA and SQIVND (reference sequence). V dropped 6 bases and J dropped 6 bases, with 21 bases sitting between them. The CDR3 runs to 15 residues. As DNA, the CDR3 is TGTGCCAGTAGCCCCTCCCAGGGCAACTATTTCGAGCAGTACTTC. This gives the protein CASSPSQGNYFEQYF.

This clonotype was found many times. The chain has TRBV5-1 and TRBJ2-5; 8 nucleotides agree with TRBD1. V was pared by 2 bases and J by 2 bases, with 8 bases of the junction left unmatched. In germline, CDR1 is SGHRS, CDR2 YFSETQ. The CDR3 length is 16 residues. DNA for the CDR3: TGCGCCAGCAGCTTCAACTATGGGACAGGACAAGAGACCCAGTACTTC. Translating it yields CASSFNYGTGQETQYF.

This rearrangement joins TRBV18 to TRBJ2-3; the D call may be TRBD1 or TRBD2 (5 bases each). This CDR3 spans 16 amino acids. The V gene lost 3 bases and the J gene lost 1 base, with 14 bases spanning the gap. CDR1 is KGHSH, CDR2 LQKENI, per germline. CDR3: CASSPTRDGRTDTQYF. CDR3 coding DNA: TGTGCCAGCTCACCGACCAGGGACGGACGCACAGATACGCAGTATTTT.

This chain joins TRBV12-3 or TRBV12-4 and TRBJ2-5; 8 bases align to TRBD1. V lost 6 bases and J lost 6; bases outside the gene matches: 6. The CDR3 has 13 residues. The CDR3 region is CASRLQGEKTQYF. The CDR3, as DNA: TGTGCCAGCAGATTACAGGGGGAAAAGACCCAGTACTTC.

The V and J genes are TRBV20-1 and TRBJ2-1, with unresolved D. Trimming left V 6 bases short and J 0 bases short, with 12 bases between. The CDR3 has 14 amino acids. Germline lookup yields CDR1 DFQATT and CDR2 SNEGSKA (reference sequence). CDR3 protein: CSALRVGSYNEQFF. The CDR3 DNA reads as TGCAGTGCGCTAAGGGTGGGCTCCTACAATGAGCAGTTCTTC.

As regards this clonotype: A much bigger clone sits one base away, suggesting this may be a read error. V gene TRBV7-2 combines with J gene TRBJ2-6; weak D call: TRBD2 (6 bases). Germline V gene sequence: CDR1 SGHTA, CDR2 FQGNSA. CDR3 length: 15 residues. CDR3 nucleotides: TGTGCCGGCAGCTTATGGGGGGATGGGGCCAACGTCCTGACTTTC. Amino acid sequence: CAGSLWGDGANVLTF.

This clonotype was counted at least ten times. The chain employs TRBV12-3 or TRBV12-4 and TRBJ2-1; tentative D call: TRBD1 (6 bases). CDR3 length: 14 residues. The V gene lost 6 bases and the J gene lost 5 bases, with 14 bases spanning the gap. CDR3 nucleotides: TGTGCCAGCAGGCCCGGCACAGGGCACAATGAGCAGTTCTTC. Translating it yields CASRPGTGHNEQFF.

This clonotype was recorded a few times. The rearrangement links TRBV20-1 to TRBJ1-2; D unclear. The CDR3 extends over 13 amino acids. Germline CDR1 is DFQATT and CDR2 is SNEGSKA (reference sequence). V dropped 6 bases and J dropped 6 bases, with 17 bases sitting between them. The CDR3 loop is CSAILWASNGYTF. In DNA, the CDR3 is TGCAGTGCAATACTGTGGGCGTCCAATGGCTACACCTTC.

In its sample, this clonotype was seen a few times. V usage is TRBV12-3 or TRBV12-4 and J usage is TRBJ2-5; tentatively, D is TRBD1 or TRBD2 (5 bases each). CDR3 size: 15 residues. V lost 6 bases and J 0 bases, leaving 14 bases between the germline ends. The CDR3 DNA follows: TGTGCCAGCAGCCTAGATTGGGGGTACCAAGAGACCCAGTACTTC. Residues: CASSLDWGYQETQYF.

This clonotype was seen many times. CDR3 in amino acids: CASSQEKGGTEAFF. In DNA, the CDR3 is TGCGCCAGCAGCCAAGAAAAGGGGGGGACTGAAGCTTTCTTT. V gene TRBV4-3 combines with J gene TRBJ1-1; perhaps TRBD1 as D (6 bases). Trimming pared 0 bases from V and 5 bases from J, leaving 10 bases between. The CDR3 has 14 residues. Germline-derived CDR1 and CDR2 are LGHNA and YSLEER.

The rearrangement joins TRBV10-3 to TRBJ1-2; D gene ambiguous. This CDR3 comprises 16 residues. Trimming removed 2 bases from V and 7 bases from J, with 20 bases in between. The germline CDR1 and CDR2 sequences are ENHRY and SYGVKD. CDR3 protein: CAISEISPGIASGYTF. The CDR3 DNA reads as TGTGCCATCAGTGAGATATCGCCGGGAATCGCGAGTGGCTACACCTTC.

This clonotype was observed a handful of times. The rearrangement links TRBV14 to TRBJ1-2; TRBD1 might be the D (6 bases). Germline CDR1 SGHDN, CDR2 FVKESK. CDR3 length equals 13 residues. V was trimmed by 0 bases and J by 9 bases, leaving 11 bases between them. CDR3: CASSQDWGLSYTF. The CDR3 DNA follows: TGTGCCAGCAGCCAAGACTGGGGGCTTAGCTACACCTTC.

This clonotype was detected many times. The chain links TRBV7-8 to TRBJ1-5; the D gene is possibly TRBD1 (5 bases). V lost 8 bases, J lost 6 bases, and 17 bases lay in between. Looked up from germline, CDR1 is SGHVS and CDR2 is FQNEAQ. The length of the CDR3 is 14 residues. Written as DNA, the CDR3 is TGTGCCAGCGCCCGGCAGGGAACGGGTCAGCCCCAGCATTTT. It translates to CASARQGTGQPQHF. The whole variable domain, remainder taken from reference TRBV7-8 and TRBJ1-5, is GAGVSQSPRYKVAKRGQDVALRCDPISGHVSLFWYQQALGQGPEFLTYFQNEAQLDKSGLPSDRFFAERPEGSVSTLKIQRTQQEDSAVYLCASARQGTGQPQHFGDGTRLSIL.

The table lists this clonotype with many counts. The rearrangement joins TRBV11-2 to TRBJ2-1, with TRBD2 matching 8 bases. Germline-derived CDR1 and CDR2 are SGHAT and FQNNGV. V trimming: 5 bases; J trimming: 7 bases; junction bases outside the gene matches: 10. There are 15 residues in the CDR3. CDR3 nucleotide sequence: TGTGCCAGCAGCATTCAAGCGGGAGCTACGAATGAGCAGTTCTTC. Its translation is CASSIQAGATNEQFF.

The genes are TRBV20-1 and TRBJ2-1; D gene unclear. This CDR3 is 13 amino acids long. The germline V and J ends were trimmed by 2 bases and 8 bases, with 13 bases remaining between them. Germline V gives CDR1 DFQATT, CDR2 SNEGSKA (reference sequence). The CDR3 loop is CSARLPGHYEQFF. CDR3 sequence (DNA): TGCAGTGCTAGACTTCCGGGCCACTATGAGCAGTTCTTC.

This clonotype was seen repeatedly, ten times or more. The chain combines TRBV9 with TRBJ2-1; TRBD2 matches at 11 bases. This CDR3 is built from 16 residues. The germline V gene encodes CDR1 SGDLS and CDR2 YYNGEE. V dropped 0 bases and J dropped 7; count of bases not matched to a gene: 6. The CDR3 here is CASSVEWASGGNEQFF. The CDR3 DNA is TGTGCCAGCAGCGTAGAGTGGGCTAGCGGGGGGAATGAGCAGTTCTTC.

The chain carries TRBV27 and TRBJ2-2, with D possibly being TRBD1 or TRBD2 (5 bases each). V lost 4 bases to trimming and J lost 9 bases, with 12 bases between them. Germline loops: CDR1 MNHEY, CDR2 SMNVEV (reference sequence). This CDR3 comprises 13 residues. The CDR3 nucleotides read TGTGCCAGCAGTTCCCCCTGGGGACGGGAGCTGTTTTTT. This sequence encodes CASSSPWGRELFF.

The chain employs TRBV29-1 and TRBJ1-2; 7 bases line up with TRBD1. With V trimmed by 6 bases and J by 4 bases, 11 bases remained unmatched. The CDR3 runs to 14 residues. CDR1 and CDR2 (germline): SQVTM, ANQGSEA. As DNA, the CDR3 is TGCAGCGTCCCTCAGGGGGGACGGATCTATGGCTACACCTTC. This sequence encodes CSVPQGGRIYGYTF.